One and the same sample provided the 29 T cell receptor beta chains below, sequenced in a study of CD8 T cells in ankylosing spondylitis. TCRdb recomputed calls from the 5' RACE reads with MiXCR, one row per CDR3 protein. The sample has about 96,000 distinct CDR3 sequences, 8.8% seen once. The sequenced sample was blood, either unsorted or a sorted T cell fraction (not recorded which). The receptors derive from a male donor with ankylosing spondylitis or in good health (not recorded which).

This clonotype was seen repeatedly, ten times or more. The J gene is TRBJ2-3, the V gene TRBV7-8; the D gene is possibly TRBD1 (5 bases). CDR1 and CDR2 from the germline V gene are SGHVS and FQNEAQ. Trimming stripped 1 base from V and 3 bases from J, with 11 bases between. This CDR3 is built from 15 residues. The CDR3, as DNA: TGTGCCAGCAGCTTAGTCAGGGTTAAAACAGATACGCAGTATTTT. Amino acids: CASSLVRVKTDTQYF.

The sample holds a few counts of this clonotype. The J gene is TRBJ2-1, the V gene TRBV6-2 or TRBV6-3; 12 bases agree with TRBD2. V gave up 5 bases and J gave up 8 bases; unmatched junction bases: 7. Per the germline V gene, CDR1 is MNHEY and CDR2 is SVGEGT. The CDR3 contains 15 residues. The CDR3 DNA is TGTGCCAGCAGTGAGCTAGCGGGGGGGCATGATGAGCAGTTCTTC. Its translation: CASSELAGGHDEQFF.

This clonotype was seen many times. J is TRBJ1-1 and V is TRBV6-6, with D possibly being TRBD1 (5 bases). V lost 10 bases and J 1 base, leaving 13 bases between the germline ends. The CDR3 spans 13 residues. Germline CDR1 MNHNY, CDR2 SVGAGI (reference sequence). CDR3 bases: TGTGCCACCGAGGGGCAGAAGAACACTGAAGCTTTCTTT. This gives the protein CATEGQKNTEAFF.

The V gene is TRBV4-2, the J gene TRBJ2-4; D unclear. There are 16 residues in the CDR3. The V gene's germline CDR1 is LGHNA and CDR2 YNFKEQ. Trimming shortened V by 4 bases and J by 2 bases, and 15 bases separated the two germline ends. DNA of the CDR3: TGTGCCAGCAGCCCACGTTCATCCATATCCAAAAACATTCAGTACTTC. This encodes CASSPRSSISKNIQYF.

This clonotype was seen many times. The CDR3 nucleotides are TGCAGCGTTGAAGGCAGACTAGCCAAAAACATTCAGTACTTC. Its protein product is CSVEGRLAKNIQYF. V gene TRBV29-1 combines with J gene TRBJ2-4; D remains unclear. The CDR3 runs 14 residues. The V gene's germline CDR1 is SQVTM and CDR2 ANQGSEA. V was pared by 1 base and J by 0 bases, with 7 bases between.

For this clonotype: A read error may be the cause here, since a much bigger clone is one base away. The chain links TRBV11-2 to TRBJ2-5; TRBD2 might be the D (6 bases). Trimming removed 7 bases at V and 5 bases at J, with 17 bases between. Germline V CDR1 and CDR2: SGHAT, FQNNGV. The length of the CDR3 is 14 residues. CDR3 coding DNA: TGTGCCAGCACTAATAGGGACTTCGGTGAGACCCAGTACTTC. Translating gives CASTNRDFGETQYF.

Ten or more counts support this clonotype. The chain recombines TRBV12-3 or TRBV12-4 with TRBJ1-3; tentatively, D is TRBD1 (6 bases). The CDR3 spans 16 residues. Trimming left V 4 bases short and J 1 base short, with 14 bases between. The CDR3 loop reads CASSSTGSHSGNTIYF. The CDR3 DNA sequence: TGTGCCAGCAGTTCCACAGGGTCTCATTCTGGAAACACCATATATTTT.

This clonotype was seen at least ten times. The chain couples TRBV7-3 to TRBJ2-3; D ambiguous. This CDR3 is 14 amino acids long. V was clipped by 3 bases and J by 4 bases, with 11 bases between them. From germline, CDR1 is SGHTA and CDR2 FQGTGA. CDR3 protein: CASSLGLAADTQYF. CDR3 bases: TGTGCCAGCAGCTTGGGATTAGCAGCAGATACGCAGTATTTT.

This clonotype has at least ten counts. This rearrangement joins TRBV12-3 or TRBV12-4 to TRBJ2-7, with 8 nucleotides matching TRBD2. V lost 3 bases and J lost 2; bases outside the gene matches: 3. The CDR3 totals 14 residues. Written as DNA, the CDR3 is TGTGCCAGCAGTTTTCTAGCGGGTCCCTACGAGCAGTACTTC. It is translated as CASSFLAGPYEQYF.

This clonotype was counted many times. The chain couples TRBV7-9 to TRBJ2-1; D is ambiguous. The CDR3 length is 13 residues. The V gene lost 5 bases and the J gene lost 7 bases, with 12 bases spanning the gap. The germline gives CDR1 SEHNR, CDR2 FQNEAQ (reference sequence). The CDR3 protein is CASSRDRPNEQFF. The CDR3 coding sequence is TGTGCCAGCAGCCGCGATCGTCCAAATGAGCAGTTCTTC.

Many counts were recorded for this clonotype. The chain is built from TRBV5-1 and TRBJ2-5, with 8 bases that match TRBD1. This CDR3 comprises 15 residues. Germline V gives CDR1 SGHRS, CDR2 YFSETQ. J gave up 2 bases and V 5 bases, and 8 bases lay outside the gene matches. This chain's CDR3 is CASRTGTGTQETQYF. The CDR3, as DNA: TGCGCCAGCAGAACCGGGACAGGCACGCAAGAGACCCAGTACTTC.

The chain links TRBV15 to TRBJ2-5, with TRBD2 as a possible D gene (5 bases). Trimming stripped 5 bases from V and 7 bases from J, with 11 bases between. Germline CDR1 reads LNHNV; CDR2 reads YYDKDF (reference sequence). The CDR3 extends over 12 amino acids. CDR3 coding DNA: TGTGCCACCAGCTTGGGAGAGAGGACCCAGTACTTC. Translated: CATSLGERTQYF.

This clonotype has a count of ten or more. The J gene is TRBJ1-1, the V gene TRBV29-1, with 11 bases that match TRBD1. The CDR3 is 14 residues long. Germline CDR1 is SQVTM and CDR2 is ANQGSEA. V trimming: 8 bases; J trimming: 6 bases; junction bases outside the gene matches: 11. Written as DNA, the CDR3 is TGCAGCACTACTCAAGGACAGGGGGCTGCTGAAGCTTTCTTT. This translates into CSTTQGQGAAEAFF.

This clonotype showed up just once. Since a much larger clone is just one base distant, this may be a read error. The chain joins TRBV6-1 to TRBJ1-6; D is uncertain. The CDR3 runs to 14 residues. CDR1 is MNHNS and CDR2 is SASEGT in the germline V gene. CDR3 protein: CASSEVRKNSPFHF. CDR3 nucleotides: TGTGCCAGCAGTGAAGTGCGTAAGAATTCACCCTTCCACTTT.

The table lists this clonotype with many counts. This CDR3 reads CASSAPNPGTQYF. CDR3 DNA sequence: TGTGCCAGCAGTGCCCCCAACCCGGGTACGCAGTATTTT. This chain connects TRBV25-1 to TRBJ2-3; D is undetermined. CDR1 MGHDK and CDR2 SYGVNS come from the germline V gene. The length of the CDR3 is 13 residues. V lost 4 bases and J lost 8, with 13 bases in between.

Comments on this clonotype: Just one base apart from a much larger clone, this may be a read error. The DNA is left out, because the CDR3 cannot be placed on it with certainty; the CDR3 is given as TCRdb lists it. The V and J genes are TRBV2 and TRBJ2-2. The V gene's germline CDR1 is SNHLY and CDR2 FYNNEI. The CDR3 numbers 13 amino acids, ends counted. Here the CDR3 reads CANISGTGELFFF.

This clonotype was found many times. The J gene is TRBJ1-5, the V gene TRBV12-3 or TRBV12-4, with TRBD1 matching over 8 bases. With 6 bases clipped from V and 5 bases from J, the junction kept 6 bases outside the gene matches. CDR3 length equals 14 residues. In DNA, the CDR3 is TGTGCCAGCAGACCACAGGGGGAATATCAGCCCCAGCATTTT. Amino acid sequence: CASRPQGEYQPQHF.

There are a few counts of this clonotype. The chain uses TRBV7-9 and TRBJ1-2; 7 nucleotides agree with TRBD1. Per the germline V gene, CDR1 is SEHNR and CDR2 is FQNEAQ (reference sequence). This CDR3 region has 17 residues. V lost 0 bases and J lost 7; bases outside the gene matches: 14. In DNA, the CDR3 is TGTGCCAGCAGCTTAGCGGGGTTTCCAGGGGACAGCGGTGGCTACACCTTC. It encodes CASSLAGFPGDSGGYTF.

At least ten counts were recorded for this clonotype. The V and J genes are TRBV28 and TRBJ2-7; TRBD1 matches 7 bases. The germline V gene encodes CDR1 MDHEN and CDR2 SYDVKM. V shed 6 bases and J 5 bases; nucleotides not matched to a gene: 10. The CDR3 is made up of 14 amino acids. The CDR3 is CASSPNRGSDEQYF. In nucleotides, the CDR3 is TGTGCCAGCAGCCCCAACAGGGGAAGCGACGAGCAGTACTTC.

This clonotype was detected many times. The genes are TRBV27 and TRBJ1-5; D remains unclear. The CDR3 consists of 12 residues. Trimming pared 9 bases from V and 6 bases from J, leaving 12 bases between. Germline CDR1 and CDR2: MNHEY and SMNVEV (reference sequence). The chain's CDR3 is CASRGFGQPQHF. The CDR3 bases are TGTGCCAGTCGAGGATTCGGTCAGCCCCAGCATTTT.

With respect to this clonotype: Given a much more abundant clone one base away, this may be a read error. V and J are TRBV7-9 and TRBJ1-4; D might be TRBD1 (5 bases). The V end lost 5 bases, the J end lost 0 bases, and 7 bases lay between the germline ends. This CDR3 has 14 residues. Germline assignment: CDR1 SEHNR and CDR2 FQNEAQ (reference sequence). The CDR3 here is CASSVGATNEKLFF. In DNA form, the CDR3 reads TGTGCCAGCAGCGTGGGGGCAACTAATGAAAAACTGTTTTTT.

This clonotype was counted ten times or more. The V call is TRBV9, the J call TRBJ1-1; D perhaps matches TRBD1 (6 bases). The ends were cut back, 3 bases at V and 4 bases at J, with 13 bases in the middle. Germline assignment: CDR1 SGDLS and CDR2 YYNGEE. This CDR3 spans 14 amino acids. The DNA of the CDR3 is TGTGCCAGCAGCGCCGCGGGGACAAGCACTGAAGCTTTCTTT. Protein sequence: CASSAAGTSTEAFF. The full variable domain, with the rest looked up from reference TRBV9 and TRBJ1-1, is DSGVTQTPKHLITATGQRVTLRCSPRSGDLSVYWYQQSLDQGLQFLIQYYNGEERAKGNILERFSAQQFPDLHSELNLSSLELGDSALYFCASSAAGTSTEAFFGQGTRLTVV.

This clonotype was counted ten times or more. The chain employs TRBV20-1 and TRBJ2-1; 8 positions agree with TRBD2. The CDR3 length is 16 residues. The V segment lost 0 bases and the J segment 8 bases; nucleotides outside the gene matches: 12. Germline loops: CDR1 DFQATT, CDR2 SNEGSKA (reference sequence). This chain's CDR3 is CSARDQRGGHFYEQFF. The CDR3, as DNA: TGCAGTGCTAGAGATCAACGGGGGGGCCATTTCTATGAGCAGTTCTTC.

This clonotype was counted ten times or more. The CDR3 DNA reads TGTGCCAGCAGTTATGCCCCCCGCGCCACTCCCGAGCAGTACTTC. This codes for CASSYAPRATPEQYF. This sequence joins TRBV12-3 or TRBV12-4 and TRBJ2-7, with D unclear. CDR3 size: 15 residues. The V end lost 4 bases, the J end lost 6 bases, and 19 bases lay between the germline ends.

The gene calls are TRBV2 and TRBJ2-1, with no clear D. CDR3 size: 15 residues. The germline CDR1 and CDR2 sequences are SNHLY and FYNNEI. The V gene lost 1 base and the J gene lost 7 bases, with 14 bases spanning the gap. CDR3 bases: TGTGCCAGCAGTGAAGTAATAGCCGCGGATAATGAGCAGTTCTTC. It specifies CASSEVIAADNEQFF.

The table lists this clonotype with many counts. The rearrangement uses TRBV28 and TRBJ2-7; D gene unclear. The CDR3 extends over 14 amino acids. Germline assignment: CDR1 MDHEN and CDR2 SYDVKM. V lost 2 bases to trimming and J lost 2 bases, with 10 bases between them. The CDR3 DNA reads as TGTGCCAGCAGTTTACTCCCTACCCCCTACGAGCAGTACTTC. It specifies CASSLLPTPYEQYF.

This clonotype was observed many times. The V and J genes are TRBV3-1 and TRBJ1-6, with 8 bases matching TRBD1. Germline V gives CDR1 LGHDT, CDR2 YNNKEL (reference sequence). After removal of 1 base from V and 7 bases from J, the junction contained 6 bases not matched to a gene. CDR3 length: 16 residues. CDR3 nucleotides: TGTGCCAGCAGCCAAGGGACAGGGATACTCAATTCACCCCTCCACTTT. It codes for CASSQGTGILNSPLHF.

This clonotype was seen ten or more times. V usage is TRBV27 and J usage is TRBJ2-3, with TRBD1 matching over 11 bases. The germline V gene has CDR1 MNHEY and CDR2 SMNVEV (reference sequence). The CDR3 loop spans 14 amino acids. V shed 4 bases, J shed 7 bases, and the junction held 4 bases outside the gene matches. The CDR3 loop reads CASSSGQGAHTQYF. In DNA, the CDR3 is TGTGCCAGCAGTTCCGGACAGGGGGCACATACGCAGTATTTT.

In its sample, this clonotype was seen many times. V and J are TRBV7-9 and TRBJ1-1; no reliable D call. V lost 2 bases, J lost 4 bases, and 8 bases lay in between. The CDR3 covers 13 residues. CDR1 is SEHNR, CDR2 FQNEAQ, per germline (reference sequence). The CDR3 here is CASSLNPRTEAFF. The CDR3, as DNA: TGTGCCAGCAGCTTAAACCCACGCACTGAAGCTTTCTTT.